This T cell receptor (beta chain) stems from a study of long-term antiretroviral therapy in people with HIV. The study, taken as a whole, reports: HIV repertoires covered narrower CDR3 length ranges than controls did. Information pertaining to ART adherence, viral resistance or therapeutic modifications was not obtained.

In the case of this clone: Its antigen is currently unknown.

The immunoSEQ assay was v3.0, run at survey level. The data were produced by immunoSEQ multiplex PCR, yet TCRdb's version contains in-frame clones alone and is incomplete. The profile shows 11,000 or so clones, approximately 78% of them singletons. The clonotype was recovered from a man aged 40-49 years with HIV. Sample: unsorted PBMCs, taken 1.2 years after starting antiretroviral therapy.

The CDR3 DNA follows: TGTGCCAGCAGTTCGGGGGACAATCAGCCCCAGCATTTT. As protein: CASSSGDNQPQHF. The chain uses TRBV27 and TRBJ1-5, with a possible D match to TRBD1 (5 bases). This CDR3 is built from 13 residues. Looked up from germline, CDR1 is MNHEY and CDR2 is SMNVEV (reference sequence). V lost 4 bases and J 3 bases, leaving 7 bases between the germline ends.